This TCR beta chain was sequenced during a study of T cell responses to AZD1222 COVID-19 vaccine. Study findings and constraints: Close to half of spike-specific TCRs reportedly recognize unmutated variant regions. Scientists sampled the repertoires only once the peak T cell response had passed. Donors were largely white British and mainly female; clonal diversity was possibly underestimated.

TCRdb keeps only in-frame clones here, not all; method: immunoSEQ multiplex PCR. The repertoire holds more than 85,000 clones, roughly 91% seen once, with about 9.1% in the top ten. In regard to this clone: What it recognizes is unknown.

The sequence came from an adult in good health. The material sequenced was peripheral blood, taken on day 0 of AZD1222 vaccination.

CDR3 region: CASSDGGIVTDTQYF. CDR3 DNA: TGTGCCAGCAGTGATGGGGGGATAGTGACAGATACGCAGTATTTT. This chain links TRBV2 with TRBJ2-3, with D maybe TRBD2 (6 bases). This CDR3 contains 15 residues. V lost 3 bases and J 3 bases, leaving 13 bases between the germline ends. Germline V gene data show CDR1 as SNHLY and CDR2 as FYNNEI.